This T cell receptor beta chain was retrieved from a study of OX40 agonist ivuxolimab in advanced cancers. Study observations and caveats: Dosing at 0.1 to 3.0 mg/kg was accompanied by clonal expansion of CD4+ and CD8+ blood T cells by week 6.

Trimming at V came to 10 bases and at J to 2 bases, leaving 8 bases not matched to a gene. CDR1 is MDHEN, CDR2 SYDVKM, per germline. This CDR3 is built from 14 residues. With respect to this clone: Its target is not known.

Here immunoSEQ multiplex PCR was the method, and the copy in TCRdb shows in-frame clones only, minus some. The data contain tens of thousands of clones, approximately 86% of them singletons. This clonotype originated in an adult with an advanced solid tumor such as melanoma, head and neck, liver or kidney cancer. The rearrangement joins TRBV28 to TRBJ1-5, with 7 bases aligning to TRBD1. Sequenced material: CD4+ or CD8+ T cells sorted from blood, taken in a trial of the OX40 agonist ivuxolimab. The CDR3 sequence: CATQAGTGNQPQHF. DNA of the CDR3: TGTGCCACCCAAGCCGGGACAGGCAATCAGCCCCAGCATTTT.